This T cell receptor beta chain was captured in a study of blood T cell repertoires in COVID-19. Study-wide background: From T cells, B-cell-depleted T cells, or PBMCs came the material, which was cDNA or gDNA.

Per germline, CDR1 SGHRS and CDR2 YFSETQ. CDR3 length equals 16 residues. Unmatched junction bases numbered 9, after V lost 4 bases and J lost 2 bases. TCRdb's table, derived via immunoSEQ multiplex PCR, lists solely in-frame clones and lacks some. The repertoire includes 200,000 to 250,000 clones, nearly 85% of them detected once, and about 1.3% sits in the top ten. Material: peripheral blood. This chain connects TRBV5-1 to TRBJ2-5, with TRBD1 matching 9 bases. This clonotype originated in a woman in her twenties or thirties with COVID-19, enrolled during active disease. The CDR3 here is CASSLGTGFPQETQYF. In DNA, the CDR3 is TGCGCCAGCAGCCTGGGGACAGGGTTCCCTCAAGAGACCCAGTACTTC.